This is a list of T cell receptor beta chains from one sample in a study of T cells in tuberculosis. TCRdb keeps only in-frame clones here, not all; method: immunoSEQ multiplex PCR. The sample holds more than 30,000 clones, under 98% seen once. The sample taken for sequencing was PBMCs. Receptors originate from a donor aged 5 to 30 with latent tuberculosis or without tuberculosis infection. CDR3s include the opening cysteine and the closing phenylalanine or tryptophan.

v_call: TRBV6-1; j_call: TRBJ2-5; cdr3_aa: CASRGTSRETQYF
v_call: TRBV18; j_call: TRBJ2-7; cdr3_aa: CASSRDSSSYEQYF
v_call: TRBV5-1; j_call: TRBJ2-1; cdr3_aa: CASSSRAGTYNEQFF
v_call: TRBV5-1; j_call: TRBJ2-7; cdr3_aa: CASSLPGQRNEQYF
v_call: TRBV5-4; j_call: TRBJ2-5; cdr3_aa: CASSLRGGVETQYF
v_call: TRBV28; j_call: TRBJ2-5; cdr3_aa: CASSLGLAGGVTQYF
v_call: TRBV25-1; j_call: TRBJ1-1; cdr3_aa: CASVGPTSLNTEAFF
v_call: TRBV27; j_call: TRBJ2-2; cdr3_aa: CASRPGNTGELFF
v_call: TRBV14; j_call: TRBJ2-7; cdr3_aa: CASSQDARWQYF
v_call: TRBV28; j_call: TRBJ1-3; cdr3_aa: CASSSAGWKSSGNTIYF
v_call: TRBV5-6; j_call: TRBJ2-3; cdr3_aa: CASSLGATRVVGTDTQYF
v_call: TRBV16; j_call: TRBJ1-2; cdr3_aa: CASSQLMEDSGYTF
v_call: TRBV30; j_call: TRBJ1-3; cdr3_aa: CAWSAPGISGNTIYF
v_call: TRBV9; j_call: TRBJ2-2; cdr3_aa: CASSLGLAGGSNTGELFF
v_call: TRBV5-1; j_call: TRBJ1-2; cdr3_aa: CASSYAGDGYGYTF
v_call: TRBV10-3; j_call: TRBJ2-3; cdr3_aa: CAISDGGTDTQYF
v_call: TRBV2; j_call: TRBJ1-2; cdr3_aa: CASSGALQYGYTF
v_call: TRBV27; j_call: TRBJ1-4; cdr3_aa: CASSLRGTNEKLFF
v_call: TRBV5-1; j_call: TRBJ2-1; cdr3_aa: CASSLPSGSSYNEQFF
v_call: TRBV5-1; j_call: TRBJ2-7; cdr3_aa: CASSWGTGSYEQYF
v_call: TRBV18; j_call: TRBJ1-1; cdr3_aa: CASSPARENTEAFF
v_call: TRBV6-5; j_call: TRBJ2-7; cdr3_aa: CASTRRLHSYEQYF
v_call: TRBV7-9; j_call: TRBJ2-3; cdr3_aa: CASSFSSGITDTQYF
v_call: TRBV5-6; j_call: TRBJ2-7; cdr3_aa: CASSGDRGRFPYEQYF
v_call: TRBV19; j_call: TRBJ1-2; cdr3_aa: CASSNYRQSWYGYTF
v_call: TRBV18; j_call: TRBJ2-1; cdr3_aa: CASSINRGRNEQFF
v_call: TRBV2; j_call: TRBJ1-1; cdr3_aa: CASRFPGQGKNTEAFF
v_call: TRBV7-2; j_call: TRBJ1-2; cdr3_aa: CASSPDRNYGYTF
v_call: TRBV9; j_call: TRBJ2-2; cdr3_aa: CASSARTGGIAGELFF
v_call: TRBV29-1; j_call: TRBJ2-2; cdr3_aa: CSVGDRTGELFF
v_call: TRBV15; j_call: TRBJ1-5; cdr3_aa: CATSRDRGLSSNQPQHF
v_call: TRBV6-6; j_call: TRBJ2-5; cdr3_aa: CASSPSWQGEETQYF
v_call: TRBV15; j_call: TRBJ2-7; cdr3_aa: CATSPRYPYEQYF
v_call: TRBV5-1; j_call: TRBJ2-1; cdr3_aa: CASSFIRTGGNGDYNEQFF
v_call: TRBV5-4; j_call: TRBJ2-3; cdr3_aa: CASSSYGGFTDTQYF
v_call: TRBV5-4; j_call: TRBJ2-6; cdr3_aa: CASSLDILSSGANVLTF
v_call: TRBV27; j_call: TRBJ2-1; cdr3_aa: CASSFTDWPDEQFF
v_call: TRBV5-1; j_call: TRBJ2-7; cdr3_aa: CASSATGALSYEQYF
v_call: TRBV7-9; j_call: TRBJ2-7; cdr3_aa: CASSLVAAGGSSYEQYF
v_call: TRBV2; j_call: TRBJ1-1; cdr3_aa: CASSEGQGNAEAFF
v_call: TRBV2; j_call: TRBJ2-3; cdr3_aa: CASTGQGAKDTQYF